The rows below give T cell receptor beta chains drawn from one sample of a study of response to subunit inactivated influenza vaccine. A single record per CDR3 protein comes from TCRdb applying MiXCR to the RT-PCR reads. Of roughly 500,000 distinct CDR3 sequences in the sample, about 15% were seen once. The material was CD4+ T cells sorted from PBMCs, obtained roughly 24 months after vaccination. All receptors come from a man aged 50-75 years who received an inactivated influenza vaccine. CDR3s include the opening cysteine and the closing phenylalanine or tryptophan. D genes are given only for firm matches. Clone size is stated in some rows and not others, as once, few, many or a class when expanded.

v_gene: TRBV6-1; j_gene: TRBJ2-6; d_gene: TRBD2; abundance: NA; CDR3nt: TGTGCCAGCAGTCCCGGACTAGCTGCTTCTGGGGCCAACGTCCTGACTTTC; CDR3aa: CASSPGLAASGANVLTF
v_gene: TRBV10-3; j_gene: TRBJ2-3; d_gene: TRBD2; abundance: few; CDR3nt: TGTGCCATCAGAGGGACTAGATCCCTCACAGATACGCAGTATTTT; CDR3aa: CAIRGTRSLTDTQYF
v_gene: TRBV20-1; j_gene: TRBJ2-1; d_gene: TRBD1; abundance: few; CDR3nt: TGCAGTGCTGGCAGGACAGGGCTTTCCTACAATGAGCAGTTCTTC; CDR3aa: CSAGRTGLSYNEQFF
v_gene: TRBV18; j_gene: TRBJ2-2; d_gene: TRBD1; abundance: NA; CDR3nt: TGTGCCAGCTCACCGGGACAGGTCACCGGGGAGCTGTTTTTT; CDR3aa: CASSPGQVTGELFF
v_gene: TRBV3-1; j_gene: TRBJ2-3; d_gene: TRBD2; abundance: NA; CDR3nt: TGTGCCAGCAGCCAAGAGGGACTAGCGGGAGATACGCAGTATTTT; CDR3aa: CASSQEGLAGDTQYF
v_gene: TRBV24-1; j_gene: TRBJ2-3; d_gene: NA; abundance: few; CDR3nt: TGTGCCACCAGCATGACAGGTACGGCAGATACGCAGTATTTT; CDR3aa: CATSMTGTADTQYF
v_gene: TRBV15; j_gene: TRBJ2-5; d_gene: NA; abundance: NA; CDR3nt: TGTGCCACCAGCAGGGCCTGGGCAGATCAAGAGACCCAGTACTTC; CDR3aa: CATSRAWADQETQYF
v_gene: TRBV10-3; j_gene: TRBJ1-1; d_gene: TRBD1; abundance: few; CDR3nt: TGTGCCATCAGTGAGGCGACAGGGGTGAACACTGAAGCTTTCTTT; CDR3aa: CAISEATGVNTEAFF
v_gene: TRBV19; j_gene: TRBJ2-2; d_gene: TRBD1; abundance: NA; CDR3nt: TGTGCCAGTATCGGGACAGGGGGAAATATTCGTTCCGGGGAGCTGTTTTTT; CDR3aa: CASIGTGGNIRSGELFF
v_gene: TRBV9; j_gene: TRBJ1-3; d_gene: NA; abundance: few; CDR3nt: TGTGCCAGCAGCGCAGCCCTCTCGAACACTGTCTACTCTGGAAACACCATATATTTT; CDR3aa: CASSAALSNTVYSGNTIYF
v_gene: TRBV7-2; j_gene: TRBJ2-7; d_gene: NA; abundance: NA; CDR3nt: TGTGCCAGCAGCTTCCGCGCCCAGAGGGAGCAGTACTTC; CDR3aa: CASSFRAQREQYF
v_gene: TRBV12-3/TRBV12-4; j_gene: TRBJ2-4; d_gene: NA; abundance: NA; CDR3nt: TGTGCCAGCAGTTTAGCGAGGGACCCCAACATTCAGTACTTC; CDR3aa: CASSLARDPNIQYF
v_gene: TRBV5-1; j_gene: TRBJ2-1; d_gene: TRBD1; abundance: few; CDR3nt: TGCGCCAGCAGCTTGGGTTTCGATAGACAGGGTTCCTACAATGAGCAGTTCTTC; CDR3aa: CASSLGFDRQGSYNEQFF